The present TCR beta chain was sequenced within a study of CD8 T cells in ankylosing spondylitis. Study results and caveats: Clones linked to the disease showed a CD8+ phenotype. They occurred at relatively low frequencies in peripheral blood. The clones that were linked to disease were reported to be significantly enriched in matched synovial fluid samples from ankylosing spondylitis patients. Seemingly characteristic of ankylosing spondylitis blood was a TCR beta motif consisting of about 8 highly homologous variants. Past research had described some motif variants in reactive arthritis synovial fluid and blood.

Quantitative 5'-RACE was performed with molecular barcodes, and it yielded the TCR beta libraries. One entry per CDR3 protein, called by TCRdb with MiXCR from the 5' RACE reads. The table includes 800,000 to 900,000 distinct CDR3 sequences, approximately 12% detected once. Concerning this clonotype: Its antigen is currently unknown.

V was cut by 4 bases and J by 4 bases, with 14 bases left in between. Germline CDR1 reads SGHNT; CDR2 reads YYREEE (reference sequence). The length of the CDR3 is 14 residues. This receptor was obtained from a male donor with ankylosing spondylitis. Sequencing was performed on blood, either unsorted or a sorted T cell fraction (not recorded which). V gene TRBV5-4 combines with J gene TRBJ2-5, with a possible D match to TRBD2 (6 bases). As DNA, the CDR3 is TGTGCCAGCAGCCGTGCGGGGTGGGGAGAGACCCAGTACTTC. It encodes CASSRAGWGETQYF.